This TCR beta chain was recovered during a study of blood T cells in healthy people across ages (dated by TCRdb to the mid-2010s). Notes on the research overall: In model experiments, template switching captured roughly one uniquely barcoded TCR beta cDNA molecule for every two T cells. The study measured age-related changes in TCR beta repertoire diversity using deep sequencing normalized with unique cDNA molecular identifiers. Donors of different ages were randomly distributed across sequencing lanes to avoid experimental bias. The donors were split into four age groups: young (average roughly 15 years), middle-aged (roughly 42), aged (about 56) and long-lived (under 90). For two donors (one aged 18 to 30 and one aged 80 or older), the study analyzed two additional independent replicas of 1 million unique cDNA reads from the same blood draw. Overall results and qualifications from the work: Estimates of total diversity based on one million sequenced T cells were considered lower bounds and underestimates. Observed TCR beta diversity per million T cells fell roughly linearly with age, and a significant reduction was already apparent by age approximately 40. Since profiling was done on bulk unsorted PBMCs, naive and antigen-experienced compartments could not be conclusively compared. Because the CMV infection status of the donors was unknown, age-related changes in expanded clonotypes may potentially have been confounded. The percentage of naive T cells measured by flow cytometry correlated strongly with observed TCR beta diversity. Compared with the aged group, more naive CD4+ T cells, fewer expanded clones and increased TCR diversity were shown by the long-lived group, suggesting age selection.

In its sample, this clonotype was seen once. Its antigen specificity is not known. Within one base of it there is no much larger clone, and no base qualities were kept. Receptors were amplified or captured by 5' RACE. Sequencer: Illumina HiSeq 2500. A second PCR of roughly 7 to 11 cycles was run with a J-beta primer mix and a sample-barcoded 5' primer. A template-switch 5' adaptor carrying 12 random nucleotides introduced a unique molecular identifier onto each TCR beta cDNA molecule. Each sample yielded at least 2.5 million CDR3-containing paired-end reads. All of the RNA was converted into first-strand cDNA using the Mint cDNA synthesis kit, with a TRBC-specific oligonucleotide serving as the primer. After uracil-DNA glycosylase treatment, a first 18-cycle PCR used universal primers M1SS and BC2_uni_R on all cDNA. On the study's bioinformatics: Normalization of each sample was performed by random selection of 1 million high-quality reads, each carrying a distinct molecular identifier. Instead of being binned into consensus sequences, reads with shared molecular identifiers were discarded. MiTCR, with a Q25 quality threshold and the strictest error-elimination algorithm, was used for CDR3 identification, clonotype clustering and error correction. A nonparametric unseen species model with Euler transformation was used to estimate lower-bound total TCR beta diversity. TCRdb redid the processing of the public reads, applying fastp at Q25 and MiXCR, and retained in-frame beta chains. All rows with the same CDR3 protein become a single entry with the most common DNA and genes. These V and J calls originate from TCRdb's pipeline instead of the authors' own analysis. The sample table holds 1,500,000 or so distinct CDR3 sequences, of which 59% were seen once. 6.5% to 8.5% of the sample is taken by the ten largest.

Donors were a few dozen systemically healthy Caucasian individuals from Russia aged 6 to 90 years. Each donor gave ten milliliters of peripheral blood, collected into EDTA-treated Vacutainer tubes. Ficoll-Paque density-gradient centrifugation was used to isolate PBMCs, with at least 7 million obtained per sample. Total RNA was extracted from PBMCs with Trizol reagent, with at least 6 micrograms obtained per sample. Naive CD45RAhigh/CD27high T cell percentages were measured by flow cytometry on a PBMC aliquot from every donor. The TCR was taken from a man aged 18 to 30 in good health. The sequencing input was blood.

The nucleotide sequence reads TGTGCCAGCAGTGTAACACAGGGCTTGTGGGAGCAGTACTTC. This is translated as CASSVTQGLWEQYF. The chain is assembled from TRBV2 and TRBJ2-7, with TRBD1 perhaps the D gene, on 6 matching bases. The germline V gene gives CDR1 as SNHLY and CDR2 as FYNNEI. From cysteine to phenylalanine, the CDR3 is 14 amino acids long. Only the CDR3 DNA stays, 42 bases, in frame from base 1. At the junction V is shortened by 4 bases and J by 7 bases, with 17 bases in between. Supplemented by the reference TRBV2 and TRBJ2-7 proteins around the CDR3, the complete variable domain is EPEVTQTPSHQVTQMGQEVILRCVPISNHLYFYWYRQILGQKVEFLVSFYNNEISEKSEIFDDQFSVERPDGSNFTLKIRSTKLEDSAMYFCASSVTQGLWEQYFGPGTRLTVT.